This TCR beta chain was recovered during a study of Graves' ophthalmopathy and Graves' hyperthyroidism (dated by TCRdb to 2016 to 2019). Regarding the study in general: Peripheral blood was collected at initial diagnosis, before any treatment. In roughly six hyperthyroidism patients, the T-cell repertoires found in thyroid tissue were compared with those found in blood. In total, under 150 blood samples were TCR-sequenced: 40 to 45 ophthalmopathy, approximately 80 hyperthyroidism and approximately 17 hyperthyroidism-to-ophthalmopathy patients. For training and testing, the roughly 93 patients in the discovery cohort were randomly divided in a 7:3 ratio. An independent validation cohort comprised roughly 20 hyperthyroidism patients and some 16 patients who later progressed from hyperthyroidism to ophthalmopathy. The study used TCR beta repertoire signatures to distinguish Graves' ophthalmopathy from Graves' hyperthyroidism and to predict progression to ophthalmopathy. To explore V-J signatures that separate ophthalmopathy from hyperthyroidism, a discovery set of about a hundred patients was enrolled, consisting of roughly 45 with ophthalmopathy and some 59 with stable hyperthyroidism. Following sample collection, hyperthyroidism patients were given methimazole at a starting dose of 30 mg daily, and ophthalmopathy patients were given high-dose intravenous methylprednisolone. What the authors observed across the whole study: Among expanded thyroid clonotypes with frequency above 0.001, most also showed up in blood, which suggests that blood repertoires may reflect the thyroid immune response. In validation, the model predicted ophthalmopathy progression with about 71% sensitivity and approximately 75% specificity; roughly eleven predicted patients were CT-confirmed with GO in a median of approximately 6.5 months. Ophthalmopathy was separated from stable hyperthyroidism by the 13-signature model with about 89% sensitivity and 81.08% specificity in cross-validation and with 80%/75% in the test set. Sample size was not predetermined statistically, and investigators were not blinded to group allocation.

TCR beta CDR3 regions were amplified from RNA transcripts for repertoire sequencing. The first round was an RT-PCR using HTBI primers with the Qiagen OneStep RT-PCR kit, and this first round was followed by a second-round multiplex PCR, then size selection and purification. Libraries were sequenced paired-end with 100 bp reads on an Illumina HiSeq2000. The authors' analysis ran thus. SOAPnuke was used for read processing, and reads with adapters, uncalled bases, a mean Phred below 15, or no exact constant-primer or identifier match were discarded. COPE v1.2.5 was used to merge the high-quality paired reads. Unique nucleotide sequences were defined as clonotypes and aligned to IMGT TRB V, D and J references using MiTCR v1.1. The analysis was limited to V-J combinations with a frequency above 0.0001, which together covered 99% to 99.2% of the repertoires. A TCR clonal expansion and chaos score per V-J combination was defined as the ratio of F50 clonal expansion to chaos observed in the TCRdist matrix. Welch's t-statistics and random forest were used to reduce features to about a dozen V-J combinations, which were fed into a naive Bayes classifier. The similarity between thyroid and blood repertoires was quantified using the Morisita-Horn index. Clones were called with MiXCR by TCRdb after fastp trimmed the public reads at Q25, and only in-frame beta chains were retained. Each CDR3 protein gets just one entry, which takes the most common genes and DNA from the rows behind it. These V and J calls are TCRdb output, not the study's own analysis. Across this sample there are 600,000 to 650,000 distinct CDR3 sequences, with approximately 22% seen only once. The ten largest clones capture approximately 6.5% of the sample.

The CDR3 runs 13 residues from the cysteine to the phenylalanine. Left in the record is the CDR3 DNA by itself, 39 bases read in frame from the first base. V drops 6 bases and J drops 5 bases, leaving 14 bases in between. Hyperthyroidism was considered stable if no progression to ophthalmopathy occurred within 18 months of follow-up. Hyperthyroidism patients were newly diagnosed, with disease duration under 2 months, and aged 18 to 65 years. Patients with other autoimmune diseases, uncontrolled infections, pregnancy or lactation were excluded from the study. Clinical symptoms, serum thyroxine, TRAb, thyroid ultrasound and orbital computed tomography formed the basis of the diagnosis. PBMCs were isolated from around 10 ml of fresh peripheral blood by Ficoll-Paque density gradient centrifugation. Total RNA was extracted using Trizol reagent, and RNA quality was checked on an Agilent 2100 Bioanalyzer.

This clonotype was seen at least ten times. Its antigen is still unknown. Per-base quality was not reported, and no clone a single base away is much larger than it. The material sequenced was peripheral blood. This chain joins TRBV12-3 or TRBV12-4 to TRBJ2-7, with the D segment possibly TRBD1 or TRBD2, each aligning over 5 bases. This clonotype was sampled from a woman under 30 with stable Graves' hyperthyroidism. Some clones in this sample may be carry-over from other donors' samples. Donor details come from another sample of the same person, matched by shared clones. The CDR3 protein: CASRLGSRDEQYF. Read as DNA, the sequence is TGTGCCAGCAGACTAGGGTCCAGGGACGAGCAGTACTTC.